This T cell receptor (beta chain) was profiled in a study of shared clonotypes between healthy human individuals. Study overall: Ranging from 18 to 49 in age, donors were two women and three men.

Study findings and constraints: Sharing across four donors was highest in naive CD4 (around 5%) and lowest in memory CD8 (approximately 0.4%). Rarefaction exposed incomplete sorted-subset sequencing despite large depth.

This CDR3 comprises 13 residues. The germline V gene encodes CDR1 MDHEN and CDR2 SYDVKM. The ends were cut back, 6 bases at V and 0 bases at J, with 8 bases in the middle. As regards this clone: What it recognizes is unknown.

Under the authors' procedure: Without quality scores, immunoSEQ junctional reads could not be filtered like full-length reads. Measured with immunoSEQ multiplex PCR; TCRdb has only the in-frame clones, and not every one. That table furnishes V, J and clone size, whereas the DNA furnished D and trimming. The repertoire has about 2.4 million clones, roughly 92% of them found once; the top ten carry over 0.12%. The clonotype was recovered from a young man in good health. The rearrangement links TRBV28 to TRBJ1-1; D is ambiguous. Source material: naive CD4+ T cells sorted from blood. This sample's subset: CD45RA+ positively selected. The CDR3 DNA is TGTGCCAGCAGCATCATAATGAACACTGAAGCTTTCTTT. Its translation: CASSIIMNTEAFF.